Listed here is a single T cell receptor beta chain. Germline CDR1 is MNHEY and CDR2 is SVGAGI. The trim removed 7 bases at V and 5 bases at J, leaving 13 bases unmatched. This CDR3 region has 15 residues. The sample comes from a study of blood T cell repertoires in COVID-19. Study summary: Samples of COVID-19 (acute and convalescent) were obtained from the United States, Italy and Spain. T cells, B-cell-depleted T cells, or PBMCs supplied cDNA or gDNA.

In the study's own analysis: From reference gene primer amplification, estimates of nucleated cell counts were derived. Clones were read by immunoSEQ multiplex PCR, and TCRdb kept only the in-frame ones, dropping some. The DNA gave D and trimming, while V, J and clone size come from that table. The sample comprises under 250,000 clones, roughly 90% of which are singletons, and 0.7% to 0.85% rests with the top ten. During active infection, Seattle patients enrolled and were then monitored through disease. V gene TRBV6-5 combines with J gene TRBJ2-5; 7 nucleotides align to TRBD1. The sequence derives from a man in his fifties or sixties with COVID-19, enrolled during active disease. Sequenced sample: peripheral blood. CDR3 sequence (DNA): TGTGCCAGCACCGGGACAGTTACCCCTCGGGAGACCCAGTACTTC. Encoded protein: CASTGTVTPRETQYF.